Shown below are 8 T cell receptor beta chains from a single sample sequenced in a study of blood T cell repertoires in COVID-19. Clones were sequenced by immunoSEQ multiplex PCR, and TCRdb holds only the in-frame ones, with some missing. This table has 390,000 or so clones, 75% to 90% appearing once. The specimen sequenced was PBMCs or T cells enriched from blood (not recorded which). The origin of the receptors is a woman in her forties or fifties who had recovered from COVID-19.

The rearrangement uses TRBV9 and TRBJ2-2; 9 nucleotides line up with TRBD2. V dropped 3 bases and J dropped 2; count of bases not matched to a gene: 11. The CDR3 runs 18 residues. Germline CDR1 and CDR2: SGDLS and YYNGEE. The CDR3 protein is CASSAEVAGAYNTGELFF. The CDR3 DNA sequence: TGTGCCAGCAGCGCGGAGGTAGCGGGGGCCTATAACACCGGGGAGCTGTTTTTT.

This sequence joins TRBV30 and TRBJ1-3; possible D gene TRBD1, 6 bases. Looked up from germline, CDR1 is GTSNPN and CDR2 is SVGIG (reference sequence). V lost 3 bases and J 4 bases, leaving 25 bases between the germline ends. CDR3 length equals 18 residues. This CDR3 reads CAWRGFTGLAGAGNTIYF. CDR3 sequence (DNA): TGTGCCTGGAGAGGCTTCACGGGACTAGCGGGGGCCGGAAACACCATATATTTT.

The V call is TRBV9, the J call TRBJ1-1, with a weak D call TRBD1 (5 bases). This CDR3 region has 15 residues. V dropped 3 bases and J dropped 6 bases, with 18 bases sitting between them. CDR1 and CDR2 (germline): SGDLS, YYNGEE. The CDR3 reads CASSAGSGGASEAFF. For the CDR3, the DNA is TGTGCCAGCAGCGCGGGGAGCGGAGGGGCATCTGAAGCTTTCTTT.

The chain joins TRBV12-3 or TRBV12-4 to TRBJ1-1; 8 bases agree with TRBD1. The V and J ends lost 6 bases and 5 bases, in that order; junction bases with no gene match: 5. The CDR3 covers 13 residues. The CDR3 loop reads CASSPDRGTEAFF. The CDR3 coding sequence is TGTGCCAGCAGCCCAGACAGGGGTACTGAAGCTTTCTTT.

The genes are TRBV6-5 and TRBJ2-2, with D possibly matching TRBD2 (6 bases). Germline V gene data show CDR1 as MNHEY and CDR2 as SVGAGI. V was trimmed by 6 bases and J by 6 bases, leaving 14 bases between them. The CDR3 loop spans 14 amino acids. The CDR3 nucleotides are TGTGCCAGCAGGTACCGGAGCGGGTCCGGGGAGCTGTTTTTT. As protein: CASRYRSGSGELFF.

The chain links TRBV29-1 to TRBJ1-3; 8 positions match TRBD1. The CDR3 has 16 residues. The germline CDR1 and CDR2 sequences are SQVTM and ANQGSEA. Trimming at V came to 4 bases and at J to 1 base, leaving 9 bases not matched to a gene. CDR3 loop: CSVGEHRGGSGNTIYF. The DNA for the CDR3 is TGCAGCGTTGGGGAGCACAGGGGGGGTTCTGGAAACACCATATATTTT.

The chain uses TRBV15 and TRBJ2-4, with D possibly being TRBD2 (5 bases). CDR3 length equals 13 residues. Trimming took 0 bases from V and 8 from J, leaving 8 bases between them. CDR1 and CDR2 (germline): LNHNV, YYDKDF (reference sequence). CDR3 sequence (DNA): TGTGCCACCAGCAGAGATTCCGGGGACATTCAGTACTTC. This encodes CATSRDSGDIQYF.

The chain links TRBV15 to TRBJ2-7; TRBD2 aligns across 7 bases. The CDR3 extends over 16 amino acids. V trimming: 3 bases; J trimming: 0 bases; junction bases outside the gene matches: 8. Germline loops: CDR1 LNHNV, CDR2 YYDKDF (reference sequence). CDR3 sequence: CATSRYGAGVSYEQYF. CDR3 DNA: TGTGCCACCAGCAGGTACGGCGCGGGGGTCTCCTACGAGCAGTACTTC.